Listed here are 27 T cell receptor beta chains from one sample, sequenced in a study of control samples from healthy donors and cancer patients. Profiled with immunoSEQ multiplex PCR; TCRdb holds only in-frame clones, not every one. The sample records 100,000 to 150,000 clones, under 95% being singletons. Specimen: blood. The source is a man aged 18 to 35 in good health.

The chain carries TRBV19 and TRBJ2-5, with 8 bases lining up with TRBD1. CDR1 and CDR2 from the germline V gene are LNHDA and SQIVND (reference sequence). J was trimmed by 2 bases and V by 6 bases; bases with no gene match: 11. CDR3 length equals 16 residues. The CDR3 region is CASRRTGRAGQETQYF. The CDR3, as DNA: TGTGCCAGTAGGCGGACAGGGCGGGCGGGACAAGAGACCCAGTACTTC.

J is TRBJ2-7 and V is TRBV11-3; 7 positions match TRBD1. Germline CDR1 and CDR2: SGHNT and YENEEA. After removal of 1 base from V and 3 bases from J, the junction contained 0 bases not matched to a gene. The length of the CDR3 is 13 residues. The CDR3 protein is CASSLGDSYEQYF. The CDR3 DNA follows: TGTGCCAGCAGCTTAGGGGACAGCTACGAGCAGTACTTC.

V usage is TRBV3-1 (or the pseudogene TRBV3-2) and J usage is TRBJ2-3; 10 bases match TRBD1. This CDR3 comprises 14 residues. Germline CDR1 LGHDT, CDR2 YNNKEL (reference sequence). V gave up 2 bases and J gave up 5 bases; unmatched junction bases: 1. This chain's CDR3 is CASSQRTGGDTQYF. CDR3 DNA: TGTGCCAGCAGCCAACGGACAGGGGGAGATACGCAGTATTTT.

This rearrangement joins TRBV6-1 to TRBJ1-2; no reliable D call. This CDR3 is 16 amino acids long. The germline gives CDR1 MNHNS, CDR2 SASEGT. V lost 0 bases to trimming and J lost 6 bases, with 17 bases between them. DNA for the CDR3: TGTGCCAGCAGTGAAGCGCTTGGGCAGGTGGGCAATGGCTACACCTTC. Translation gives CASSEALGQVGNGYTF.

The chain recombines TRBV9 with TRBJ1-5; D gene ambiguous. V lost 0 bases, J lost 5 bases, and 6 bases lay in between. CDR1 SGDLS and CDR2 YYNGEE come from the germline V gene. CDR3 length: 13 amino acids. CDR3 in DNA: TGTGCCAGCAGCGTAGGGGGATATCAGCCCCAGCATTTT. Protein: CASSVGGYQPQHF.

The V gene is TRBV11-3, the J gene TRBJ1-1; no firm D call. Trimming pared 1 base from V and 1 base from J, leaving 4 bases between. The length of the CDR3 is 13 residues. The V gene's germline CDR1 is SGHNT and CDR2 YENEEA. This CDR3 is CASSLGGNTEAFF. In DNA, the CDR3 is TGTGCCAGCAGCTTAGGGGGGAACACTGAAGCTTTCTTT.

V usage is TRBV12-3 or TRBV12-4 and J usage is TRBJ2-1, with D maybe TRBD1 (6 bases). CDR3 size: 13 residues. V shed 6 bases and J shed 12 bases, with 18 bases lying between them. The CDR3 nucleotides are TGTGCCAGCAGCGATCAGTCAGGGGCAGGGCAGTTCTTC. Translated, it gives CASSDQSGAGQFF.

CDR3 amino acids: CASSLGDPTLNYGYTF. CDR3 bases: TGTGCCAGCAGCTTAGGGGACCCAACCCTTAACTATGGCTACACCTTC. The chain is built from TRBV7-3 and TRBJ1-2; maybe TRBD1 (5 bases). Germline CDR1 SGHTA, CDR2 FQGTGA. Trimming pared 2 bases from V and 1 base from J, leaving 14 bases between. The CDR3 loop spans 16 amino acids.

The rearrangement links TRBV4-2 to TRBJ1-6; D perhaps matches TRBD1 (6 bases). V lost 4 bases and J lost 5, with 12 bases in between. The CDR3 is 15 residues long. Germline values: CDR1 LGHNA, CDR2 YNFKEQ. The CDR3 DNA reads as TGTGCCAGCAGCCGCCGGGACACCGATAATTCACCCCTCCACTTT. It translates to CASSRRDTDNSPLHF.

CDR3 residues: CASSPAVNTEAFF. In DNA, the CDR3 is TGCGCCAGCAGCCCGGCTGTGAACACTGAAGCTTTCTTT. J is TRBJ1-1 and V is TRBV5-1; D remains unclear. The CDR3 has 13 amino acids. V lost 4 bases and J 0 bases, leaving 7 bases between the germline ends. Germline-derived CDR1 and CDR2 are SGHRS and YFSETQ.

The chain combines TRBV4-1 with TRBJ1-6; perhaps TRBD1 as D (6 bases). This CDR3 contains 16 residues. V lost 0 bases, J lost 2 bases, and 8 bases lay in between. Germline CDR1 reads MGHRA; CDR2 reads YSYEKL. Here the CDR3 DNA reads TGCGCCAGCAGCCAAGAAGGACAGCCCTATAATTCACCCCTCCACTTT. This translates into CASSQEGQPYNSPLHF.

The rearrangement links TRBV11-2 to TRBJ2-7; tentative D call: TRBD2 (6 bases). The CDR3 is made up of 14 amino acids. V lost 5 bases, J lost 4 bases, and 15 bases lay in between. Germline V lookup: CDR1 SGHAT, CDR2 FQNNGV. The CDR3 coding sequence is TGTGCCAGCAGCCGTTCTCCCGGGGGTTACGAGCAGTACTTC. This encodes CASSRSPGGYEQYF.

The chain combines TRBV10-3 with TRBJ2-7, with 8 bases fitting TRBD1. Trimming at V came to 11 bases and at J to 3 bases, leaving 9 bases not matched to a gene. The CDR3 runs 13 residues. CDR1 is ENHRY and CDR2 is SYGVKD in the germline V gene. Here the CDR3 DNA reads TGTGCCTCACACGGACAGGGAAACTACGAGCAGTACTTC. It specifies CASHGQGNYEQYF.

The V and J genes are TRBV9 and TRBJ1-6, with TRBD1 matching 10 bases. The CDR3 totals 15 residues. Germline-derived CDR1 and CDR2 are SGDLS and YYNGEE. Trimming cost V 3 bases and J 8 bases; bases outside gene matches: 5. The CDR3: CASSAAGTGDSPLHF. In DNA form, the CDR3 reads TGTGCCAGCAGCGCAGCAGGGACAGGGGATTCACCCCTCCACTTT. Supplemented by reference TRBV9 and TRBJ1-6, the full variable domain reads DSGVTQTPKHLITATGQRVTLRCSPRSGDLSVYWYQQSLDQGLQFLIQYYNGEERAKGNILERFSAQQFPDLHSELNLSSLELGDSALYFCASSAAGTGDSPLHFGNGTRLTVT.

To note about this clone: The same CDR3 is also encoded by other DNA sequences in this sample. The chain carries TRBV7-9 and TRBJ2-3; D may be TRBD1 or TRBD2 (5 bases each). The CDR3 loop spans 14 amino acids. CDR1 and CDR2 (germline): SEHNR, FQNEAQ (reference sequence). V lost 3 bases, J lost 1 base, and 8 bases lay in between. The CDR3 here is CASSLRGGTDTQYF. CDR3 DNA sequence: TGTGCCAGCAGCTTGCGAGGGGGCACAGATACGCAGTATTTT.

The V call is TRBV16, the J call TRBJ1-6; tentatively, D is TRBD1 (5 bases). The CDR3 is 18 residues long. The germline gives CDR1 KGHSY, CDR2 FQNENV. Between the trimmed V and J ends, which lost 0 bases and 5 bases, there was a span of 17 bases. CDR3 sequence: CASSQSQGWSHDNSPLHF. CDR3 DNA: TGTGCCAGCAGCCAATCGCAGGGTTGGAGTCATGATAATTCACCCCTCCACTTT.

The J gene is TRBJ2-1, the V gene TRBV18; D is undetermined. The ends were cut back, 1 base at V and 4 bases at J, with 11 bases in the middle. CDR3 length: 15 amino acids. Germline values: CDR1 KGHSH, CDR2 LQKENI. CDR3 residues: CASSPLGKVYNEQFF. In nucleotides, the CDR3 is TGTGCCAGCTCACCACTGGGCAAAGTGTACAATGAGCAGTTCTTC.

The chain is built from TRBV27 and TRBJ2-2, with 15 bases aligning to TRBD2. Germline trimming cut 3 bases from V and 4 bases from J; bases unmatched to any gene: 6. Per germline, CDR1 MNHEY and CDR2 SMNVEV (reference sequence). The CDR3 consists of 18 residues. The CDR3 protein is CASSFRGLAGGLTGELFF. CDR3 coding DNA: TGTGCCAGCAGTTTCCGTGGACTAGCGGGGGGGCTCACCGGGGAGCTGTTTTTT.

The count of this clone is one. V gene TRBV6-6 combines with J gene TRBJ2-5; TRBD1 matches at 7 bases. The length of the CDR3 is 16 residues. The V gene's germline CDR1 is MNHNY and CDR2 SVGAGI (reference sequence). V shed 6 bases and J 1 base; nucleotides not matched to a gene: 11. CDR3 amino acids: CASRPSGGRVQETQYF. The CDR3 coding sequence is TGTGCCAGCAGGCCCTCAGGGGGAAGGGTCCAAGAGACCCAGTACTTC.

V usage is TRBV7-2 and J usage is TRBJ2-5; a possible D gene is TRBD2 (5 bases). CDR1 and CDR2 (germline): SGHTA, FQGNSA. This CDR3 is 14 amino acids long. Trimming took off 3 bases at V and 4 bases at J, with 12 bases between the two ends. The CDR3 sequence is CASSLVWERETQYF. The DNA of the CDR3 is TGTGCCAGCAGCTTGGTATGGGAGCGAGAGACCCAGTACTTC. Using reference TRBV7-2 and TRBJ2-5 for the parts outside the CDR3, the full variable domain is GAGVSQSPSNKVTEKGKDVELRCDPISGHTALYWYRQSLGQGLEFLIYFQGNSAPDKSGLPSDRFSAERTGGSVSTLTIQRTQQEDSAVYLCASSLVWERETQYFGPGTRLLVL.

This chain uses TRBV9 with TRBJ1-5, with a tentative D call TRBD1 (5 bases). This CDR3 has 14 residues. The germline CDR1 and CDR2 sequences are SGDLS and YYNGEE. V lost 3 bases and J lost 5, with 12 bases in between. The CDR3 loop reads CASSAAGWDQPQHF. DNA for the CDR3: TGTGCCAGCAGCGCCGCAGGGTGGGATCAGCCCCAGCATTTT.

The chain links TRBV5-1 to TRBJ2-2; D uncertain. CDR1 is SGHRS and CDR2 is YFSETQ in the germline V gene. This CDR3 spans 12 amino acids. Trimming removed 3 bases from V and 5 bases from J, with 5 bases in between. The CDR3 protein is CASSWATGELFF. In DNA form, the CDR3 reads TGCGCCAGCAGCTGGGCTACCGGGGAGCTGTTTTTT. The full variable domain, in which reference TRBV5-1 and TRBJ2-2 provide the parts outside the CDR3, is KAGVTQTPRYLIKTRGQQVTLSCSPISGHRSVSWYQQTPGQGLQFLFEYFSETQRNKGNFPGRFSGRQFSNSRSEMNVSTLELGDSALYLCASSWATGELFFGEGSRLTVL.

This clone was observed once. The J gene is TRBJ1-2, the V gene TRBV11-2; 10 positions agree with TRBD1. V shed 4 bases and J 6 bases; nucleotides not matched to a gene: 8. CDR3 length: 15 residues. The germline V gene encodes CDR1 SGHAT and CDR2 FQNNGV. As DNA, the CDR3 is TGTGCCAGCAGCTCCCGGACAGGGGGAGAGAATGGCTACACCTTC. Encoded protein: CASSSRTGGENGYTF.

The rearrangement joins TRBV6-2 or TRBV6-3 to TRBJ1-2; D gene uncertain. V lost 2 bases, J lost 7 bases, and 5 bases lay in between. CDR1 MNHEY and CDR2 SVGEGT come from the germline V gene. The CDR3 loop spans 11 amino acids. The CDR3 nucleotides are TGTGCCAGCAGTTACGGGAGTGGCTACACCTTC. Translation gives CASSYGSGYTF.

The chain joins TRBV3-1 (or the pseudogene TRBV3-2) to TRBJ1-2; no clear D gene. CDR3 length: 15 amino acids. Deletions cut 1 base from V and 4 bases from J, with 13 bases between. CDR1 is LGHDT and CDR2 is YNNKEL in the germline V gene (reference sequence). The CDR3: CASSQGSGGSYGYTF. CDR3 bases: TGTGCCAGCAGCCAAGGGTCCGGTGGGAGCTATGGCTACACCTTC.

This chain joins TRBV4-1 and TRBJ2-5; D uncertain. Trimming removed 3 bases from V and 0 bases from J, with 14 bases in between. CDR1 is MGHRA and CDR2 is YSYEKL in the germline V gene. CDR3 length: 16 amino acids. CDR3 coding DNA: TGCGCCAGCAGCCAGTCGGCTCGAACGTACCAAGAGACCCAGTACTTC. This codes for CASSQSARTYQETQYF.

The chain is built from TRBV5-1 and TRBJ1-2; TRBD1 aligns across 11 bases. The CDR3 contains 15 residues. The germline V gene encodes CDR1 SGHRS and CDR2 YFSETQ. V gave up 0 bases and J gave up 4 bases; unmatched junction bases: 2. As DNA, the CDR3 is TGCGCCAGCAGCTTGGGGACAGGGGGCCTCTATGGCTACACCTTC. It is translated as CASSLGTGGLYGYTF.